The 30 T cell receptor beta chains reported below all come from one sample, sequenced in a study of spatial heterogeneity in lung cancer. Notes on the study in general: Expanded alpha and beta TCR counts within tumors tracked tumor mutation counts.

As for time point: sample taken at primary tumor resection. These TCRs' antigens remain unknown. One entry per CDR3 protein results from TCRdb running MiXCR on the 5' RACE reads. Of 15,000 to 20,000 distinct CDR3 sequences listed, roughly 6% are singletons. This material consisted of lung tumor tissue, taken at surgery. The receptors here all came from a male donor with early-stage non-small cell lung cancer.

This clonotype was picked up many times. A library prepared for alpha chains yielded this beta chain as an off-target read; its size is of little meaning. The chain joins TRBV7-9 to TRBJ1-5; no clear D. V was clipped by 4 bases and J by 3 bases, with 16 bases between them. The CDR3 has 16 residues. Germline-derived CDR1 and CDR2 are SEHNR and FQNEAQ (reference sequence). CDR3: CASSSPEWGFNQPQHF. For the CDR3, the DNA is TGTGCCAGCAGCTCCCCCGAGTGGGGATTCAATCAGCCCCAGCATTTT.

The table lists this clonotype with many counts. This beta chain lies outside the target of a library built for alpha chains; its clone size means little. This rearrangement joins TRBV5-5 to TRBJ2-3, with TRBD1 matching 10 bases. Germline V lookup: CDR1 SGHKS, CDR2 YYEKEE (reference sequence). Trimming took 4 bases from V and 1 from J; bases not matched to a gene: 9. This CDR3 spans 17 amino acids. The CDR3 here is CASSRYPGTGGTDTQYF. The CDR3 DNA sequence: TGTGCCAGCAGCCGATACCCCGGGACAGGGGGCACAGATACGCAGTATTTT.

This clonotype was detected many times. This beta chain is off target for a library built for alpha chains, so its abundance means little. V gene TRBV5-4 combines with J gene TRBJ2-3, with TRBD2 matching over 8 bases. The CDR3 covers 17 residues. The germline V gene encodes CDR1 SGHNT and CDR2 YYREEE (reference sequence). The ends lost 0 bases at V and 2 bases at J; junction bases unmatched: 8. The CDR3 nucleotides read TGTGCCAGCAGCTTGGGGGGCGCAGCGGGAGACACAGATACGCAGTATTTT. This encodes CASSLGGAAGDTDTQYF.

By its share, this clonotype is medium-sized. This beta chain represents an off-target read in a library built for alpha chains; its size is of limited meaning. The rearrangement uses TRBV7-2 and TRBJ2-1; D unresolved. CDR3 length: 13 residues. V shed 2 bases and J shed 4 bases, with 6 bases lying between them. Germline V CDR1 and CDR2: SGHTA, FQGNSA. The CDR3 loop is CASSLIDYNEQFF. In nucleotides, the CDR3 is TGTGCCAGCAGCTTAATAGATTACAATGAGCAGTTCTTC.

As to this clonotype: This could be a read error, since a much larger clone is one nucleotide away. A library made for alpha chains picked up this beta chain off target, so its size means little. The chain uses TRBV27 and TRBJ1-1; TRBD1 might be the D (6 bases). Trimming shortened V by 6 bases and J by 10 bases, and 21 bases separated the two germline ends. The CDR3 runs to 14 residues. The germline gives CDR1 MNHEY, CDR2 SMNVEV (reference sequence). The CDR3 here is CASSKTGRLKRAFF. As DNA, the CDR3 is TGTGCCAGCAGCAAAACAGGGAGATTGAAACGAGCTTTCTTT.

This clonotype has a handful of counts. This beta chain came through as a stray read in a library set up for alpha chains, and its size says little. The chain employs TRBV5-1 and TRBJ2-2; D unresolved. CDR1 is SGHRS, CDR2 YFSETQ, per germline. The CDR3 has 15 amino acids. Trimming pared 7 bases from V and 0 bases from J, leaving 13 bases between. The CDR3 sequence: CASRSSHSNTGELFF. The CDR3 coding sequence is TGCGCCAGCCGGTCCTCCCACTCGAACACCGGGGAGCTGTTTTTT.

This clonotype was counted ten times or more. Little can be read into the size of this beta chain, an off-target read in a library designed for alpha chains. This CDR3 is CASSLEGAGEQFF. CDR3 nucleotide sequence: TGTGCCAGCAGCTTAGAAGGGGCTGGCGAGCAGTTCTTC. The gene calls are TRBV11-2 and TRBJ2-1; the D gene is possibly TRBD1 (5 bases). Trimming pared 0 bases from V and 10 bases from J, leaving 10 bases between. CDR3 length equals 13 residues. Germline values: CDR1 SGHAT, CDR2 FQNNGV.

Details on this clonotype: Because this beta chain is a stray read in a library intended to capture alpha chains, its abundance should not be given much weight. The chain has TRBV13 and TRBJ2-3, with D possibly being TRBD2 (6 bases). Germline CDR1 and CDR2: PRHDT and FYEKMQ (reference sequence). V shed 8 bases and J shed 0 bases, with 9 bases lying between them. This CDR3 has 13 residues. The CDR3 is CASGGVSTDTQYF. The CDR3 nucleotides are TGTGCCAGCGGCGGGGTTAGCACAGATACGCAGTATTTT.

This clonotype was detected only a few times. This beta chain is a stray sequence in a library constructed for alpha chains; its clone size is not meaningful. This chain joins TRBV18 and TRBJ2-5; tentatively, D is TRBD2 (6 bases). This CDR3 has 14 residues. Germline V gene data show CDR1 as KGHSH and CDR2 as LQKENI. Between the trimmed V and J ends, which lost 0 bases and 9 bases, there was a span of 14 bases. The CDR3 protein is CASSPPTNPGAQYF. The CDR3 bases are TGTGCCAGCTCACCACCCACAAACCCGGGGGCCCAGTACTTC.

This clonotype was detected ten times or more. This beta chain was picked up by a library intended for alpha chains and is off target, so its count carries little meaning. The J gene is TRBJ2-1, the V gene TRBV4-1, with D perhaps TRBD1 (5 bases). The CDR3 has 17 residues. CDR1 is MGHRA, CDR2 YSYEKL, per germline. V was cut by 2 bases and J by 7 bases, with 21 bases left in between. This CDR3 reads CASSQPSGYGARNEQFF. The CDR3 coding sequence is TGCGCCAGCAGCCAACCATCCGGGTATGGGGCAAGGAATGAGCAGTTCTTC.

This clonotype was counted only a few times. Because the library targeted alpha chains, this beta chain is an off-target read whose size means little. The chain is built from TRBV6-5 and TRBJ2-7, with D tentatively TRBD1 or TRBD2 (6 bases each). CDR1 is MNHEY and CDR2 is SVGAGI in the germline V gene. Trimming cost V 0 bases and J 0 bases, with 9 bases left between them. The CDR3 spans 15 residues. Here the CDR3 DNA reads TGTGCCAGCAGTTACTCGGGGGGCGCCTCCTACGAGCAGTACTTC. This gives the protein CASSYSGGASYEQYF.

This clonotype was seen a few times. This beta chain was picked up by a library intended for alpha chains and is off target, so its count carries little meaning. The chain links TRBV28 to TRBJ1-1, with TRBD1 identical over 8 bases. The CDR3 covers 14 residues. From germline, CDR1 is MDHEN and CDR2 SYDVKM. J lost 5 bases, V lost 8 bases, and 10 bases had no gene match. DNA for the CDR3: TGTGCCAGCGGCCCAGGGGGCGCGGGTACTGAAGCTTTCTTT. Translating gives CASGPGGAGTEAFF.

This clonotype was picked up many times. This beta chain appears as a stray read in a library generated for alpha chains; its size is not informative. CDR3 residues: CASSPTPRVTNEKLFF. The CDR3 DNA sequence: TGTGCCAGCAGTCCCACCCCCAGGGTCACTAATGAAAAACTGTTTTTT. The V call is TRBV27, the J call TRBJ1-4, with a tentative D call TRBD1 (5 bases). The germline gives CDR1 MNHEY, CDR2 SMNVEV (reference sequence). There are 16 residues in the CDR3. With 5 bases removed from V and 2 bases from J, the gap between germline ends came to 15 bases.

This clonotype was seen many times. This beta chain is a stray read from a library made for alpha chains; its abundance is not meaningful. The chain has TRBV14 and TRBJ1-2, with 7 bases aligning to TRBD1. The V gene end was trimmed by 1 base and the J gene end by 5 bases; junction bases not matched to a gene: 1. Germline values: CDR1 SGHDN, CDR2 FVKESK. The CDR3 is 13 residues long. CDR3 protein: CASSQVGQYGYTF. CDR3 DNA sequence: TGTGCCAGCAGCCAAGTGGGACAGTATGGCTACACCTTC. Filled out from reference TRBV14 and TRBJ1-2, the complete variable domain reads EAGVTQFPSHSVIEKGQTVTLRCDPISGHDNLYWYRRVMGKEIKFLLHFVKESKQDESGMPNNRFLAERTGGTYSTLKVQPAELEDSGVYFCASSQVGQYGYTFGSGTRLTVV.

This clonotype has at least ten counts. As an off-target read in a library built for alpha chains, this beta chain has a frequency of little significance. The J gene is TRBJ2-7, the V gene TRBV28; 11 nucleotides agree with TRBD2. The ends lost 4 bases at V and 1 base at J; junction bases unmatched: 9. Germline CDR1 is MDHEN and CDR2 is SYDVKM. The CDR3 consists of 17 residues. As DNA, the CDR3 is TGTGCCAGCAGTTCACCCCCCCTAGCGGGAGGTTCCTACGAGCAGTACTTC. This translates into CASSSPPLAGGSYEQYF.

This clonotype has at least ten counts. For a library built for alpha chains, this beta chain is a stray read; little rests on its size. DNA of the CDR3: TGTGCCAGCACCCTAGGGATACAGATTAACTATGGCTACACCTTC. It translates to CASTLGIQINYGYTF. V usage is TRBV3-1 and J usage is TRBJ1-2; no clear D. Trimming pared 7 bases from V and 1 base from J, leaving 16 bases between. The CDR3 totals 15 residues. Germline V CDR1 and CDR2: LGHDT, YNNKEL (reference sequence).

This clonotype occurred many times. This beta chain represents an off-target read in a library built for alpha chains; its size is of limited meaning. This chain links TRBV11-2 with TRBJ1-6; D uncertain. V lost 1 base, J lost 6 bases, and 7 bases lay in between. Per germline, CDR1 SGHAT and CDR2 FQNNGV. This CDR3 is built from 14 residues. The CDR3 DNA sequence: TGTGCCAGCAGCTTAGGTGGCAGTAATTCACCCCTCCACTTT. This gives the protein CASSLGGSNSPLHF.

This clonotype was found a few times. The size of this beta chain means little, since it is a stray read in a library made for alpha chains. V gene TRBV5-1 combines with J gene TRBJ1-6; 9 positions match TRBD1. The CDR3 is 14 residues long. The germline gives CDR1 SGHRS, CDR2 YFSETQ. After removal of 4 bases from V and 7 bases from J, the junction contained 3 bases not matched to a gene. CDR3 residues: CASSGDRANSPLHF. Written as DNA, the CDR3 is TGCGCCAGCAGCGGGGACAGGGCCAATTCACCCCTCCACTTT.

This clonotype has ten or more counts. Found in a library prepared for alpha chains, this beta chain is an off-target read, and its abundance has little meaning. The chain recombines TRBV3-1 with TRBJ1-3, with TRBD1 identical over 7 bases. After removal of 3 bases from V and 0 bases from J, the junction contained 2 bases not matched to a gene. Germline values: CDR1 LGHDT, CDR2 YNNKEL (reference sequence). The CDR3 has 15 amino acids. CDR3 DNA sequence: TGTGCCAGCAGCCAGTGGGACAGCTCTGGAAACACCATATATTTT. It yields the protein CASSQWDSSGNTIYF.

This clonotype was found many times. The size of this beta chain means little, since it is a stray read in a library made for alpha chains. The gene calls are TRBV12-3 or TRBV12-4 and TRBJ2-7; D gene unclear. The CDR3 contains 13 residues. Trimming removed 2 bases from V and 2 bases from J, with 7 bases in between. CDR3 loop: CASSLRSPYEQYF. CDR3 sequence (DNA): TGTGCCAGCAGTTTAAGGTCACCCTACGAGCAGTACTTC.

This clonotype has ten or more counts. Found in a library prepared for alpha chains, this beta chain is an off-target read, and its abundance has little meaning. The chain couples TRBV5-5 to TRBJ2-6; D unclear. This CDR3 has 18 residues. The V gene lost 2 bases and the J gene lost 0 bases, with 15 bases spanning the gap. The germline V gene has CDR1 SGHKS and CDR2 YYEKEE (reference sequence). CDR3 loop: CASSFGPSLFSGANVLTF. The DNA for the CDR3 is TGTGCCAGCAGCTTCGGACCGTCTTTATTCTCTGGGGCCAACGTCCTGACTTTC.

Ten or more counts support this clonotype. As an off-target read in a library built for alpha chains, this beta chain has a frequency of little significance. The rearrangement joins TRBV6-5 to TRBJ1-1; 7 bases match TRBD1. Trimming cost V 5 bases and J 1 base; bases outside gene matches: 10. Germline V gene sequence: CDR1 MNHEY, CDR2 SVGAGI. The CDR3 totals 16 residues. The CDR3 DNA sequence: TGTGCCAGCAGTCCGACAGGGAAAGGGAGGAACACTGAAGCTTTCTTT. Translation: CASSPTGKGRNTEAFF.

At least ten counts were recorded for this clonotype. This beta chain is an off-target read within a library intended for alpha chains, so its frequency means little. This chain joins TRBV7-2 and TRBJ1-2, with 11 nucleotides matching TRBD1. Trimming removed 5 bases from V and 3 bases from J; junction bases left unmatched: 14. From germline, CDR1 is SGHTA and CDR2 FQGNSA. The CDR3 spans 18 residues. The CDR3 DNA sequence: TGTGCCAGCAGCCCAGGGACAGGGGGACCAATAGGGGACTATGGCTACACCTTC. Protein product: CASSPGTGGPIGDYGYTF.

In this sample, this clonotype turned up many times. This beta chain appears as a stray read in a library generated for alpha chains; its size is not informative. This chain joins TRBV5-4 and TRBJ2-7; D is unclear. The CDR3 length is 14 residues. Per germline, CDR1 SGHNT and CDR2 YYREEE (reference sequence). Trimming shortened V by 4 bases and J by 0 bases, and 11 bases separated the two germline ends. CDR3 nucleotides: TGTGCCAGCAGCGCGTCGTCCAGCTCCTACGAGCAGTACTTC. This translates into CASSASSSSYEQYF.

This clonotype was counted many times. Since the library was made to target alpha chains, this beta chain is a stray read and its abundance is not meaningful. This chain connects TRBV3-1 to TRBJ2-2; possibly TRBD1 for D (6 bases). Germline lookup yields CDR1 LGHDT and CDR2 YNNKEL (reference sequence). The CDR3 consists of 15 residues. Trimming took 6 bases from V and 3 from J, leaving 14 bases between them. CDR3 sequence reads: CASRPTGRDTGELFF. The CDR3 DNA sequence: TGTGCCAGCAGACCGACAGGACGGGACACCGGGGAGCTGTTTTTT.

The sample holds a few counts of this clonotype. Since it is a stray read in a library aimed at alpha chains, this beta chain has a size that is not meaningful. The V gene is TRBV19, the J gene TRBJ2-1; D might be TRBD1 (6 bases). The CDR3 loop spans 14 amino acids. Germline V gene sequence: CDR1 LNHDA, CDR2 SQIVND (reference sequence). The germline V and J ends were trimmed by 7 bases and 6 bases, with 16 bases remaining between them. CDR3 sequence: CASTLQGGGNEQFF. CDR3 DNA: TGTGCCAGTACCCTCCAAGGGGGTGGCAATGAGCAGTTCTTC.

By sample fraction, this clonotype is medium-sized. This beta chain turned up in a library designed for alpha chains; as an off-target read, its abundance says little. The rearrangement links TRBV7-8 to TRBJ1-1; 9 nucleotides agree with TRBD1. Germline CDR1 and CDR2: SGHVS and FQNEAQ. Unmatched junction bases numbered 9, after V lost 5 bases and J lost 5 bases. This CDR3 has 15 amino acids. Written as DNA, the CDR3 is TGTGCCAGCAGCGAACAGACAGGGGGTAGTACTGAAGCTTTCTTT. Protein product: CASSEQTGGSTEAFF. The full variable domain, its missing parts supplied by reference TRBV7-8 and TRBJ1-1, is GAGVSQSPRYKVAKRGQDVALRCDPISGHVSLFWYQQALGQGPEFLTYFQNEAQLDKSGLPSDRFFAERPEGSVSTLKIQRTQQEDSAVYLCASSEQTGGSTEAFFGQGTRLTVV.

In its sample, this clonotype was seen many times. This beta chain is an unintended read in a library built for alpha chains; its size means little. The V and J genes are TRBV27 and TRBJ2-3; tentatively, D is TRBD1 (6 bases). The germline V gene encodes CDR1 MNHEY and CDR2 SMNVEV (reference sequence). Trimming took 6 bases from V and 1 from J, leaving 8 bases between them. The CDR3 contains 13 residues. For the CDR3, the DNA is TGTGCCAGCAGCAGACAGGGCACAGATACGCAGTATTTT. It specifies CASSRQGTDTQYF.

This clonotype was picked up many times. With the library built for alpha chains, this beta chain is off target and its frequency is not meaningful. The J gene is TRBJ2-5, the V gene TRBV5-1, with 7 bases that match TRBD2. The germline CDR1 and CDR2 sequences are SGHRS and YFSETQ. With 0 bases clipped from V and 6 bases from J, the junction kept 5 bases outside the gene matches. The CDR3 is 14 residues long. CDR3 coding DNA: TGCGCCAGCAGCTTGGGACTAGCCGAGCAGACCCAGTACTTC. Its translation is CASSLGLAEQTQYF.

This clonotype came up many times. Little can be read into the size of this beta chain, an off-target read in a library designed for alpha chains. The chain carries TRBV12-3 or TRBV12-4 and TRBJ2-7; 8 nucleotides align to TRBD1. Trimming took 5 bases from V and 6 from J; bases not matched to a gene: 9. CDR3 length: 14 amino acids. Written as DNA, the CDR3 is TGTGCCAGCAGTGAACAGGGGGAAACGGGCGAGCAGTACTTC. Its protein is CASSEQGETGEQYF.